These T cell receptor beta chains were read from a single sample in a study of blood T cell repertoires in COVID-19. Libraries were prepared by immunoSEQ multiplex PCR; TCRdb keeps only in-frame clonotypes and omits some of them. Of 95,000 to 110,000 clones detected, about nine tenths appear once; the ten largest clones hold roughly a sixth. The sequenced material came from peripheral blood. The receptors originated from a woman older than 75 in a cohort sampled during active COVID-19. Each CDR3 is given without its conserved first and last residue. The order of the fields is clone size, J gene, V gene, CDR3 protein. Part of the rows lack a size; the others show once, few, many or a class for expanded clones.

size: -
J: TRBJ1-1
V: TRBV5-1
CDR3: ASSLLTGGLNTEAF

size: -
J: TRBJ1-1
V: TRBV5-6
CDR3: ASRYKPLATVNTEAF

size: few
J: TRBJ1-4
V: TRBV25-1
CDR3: ASRLQGRGEKLF

size: -
J: TRBJ1-5
V: TRBV3-1/TRBV3-2
CDR3: ASSQGSQGNQPQH

size: -
J: TRBJ2-1
V: TRBV12-3/TRBV12-4
CDR3: ASSFGQAPGF

size: -
J: TRBJ2-3
V: TRBV12-3/TRBV12-4
CDR3: ASSVDPAGTQY

size: -
J: TRBJ1-3
V: TRBV5-1
CDR3: ASSPGQGARGNTIY

size: -
J: TRBJ1-1
V: TRBV7-9
CDR3: ASSSIAF

size: -
J: TRBJ2-1
V: TRBV11-3
CDR3: ASSGAGQYNEQF

size: -
J: TRBJ2-7
V: TRBV6-5
CDR3: ASSYSGQTGSGQY

size: -
J: TRBJ2-7
V: TRBV6-5
CDR3: ANWRDVHEQY

size: -
J: TRBJ2-3
V: TRBV4-1
CDR3: ASSQDHRPAGGPGDTQY

size: -
J: TRBJ1-1
V: TRBV12-3/TRBV12-4
CDR3: ASSRRTEAF

size: -
J: TRBJ2-5
V: TRBV5-1
CDR3: ASSWGQGRRETQY

size: -
J: TRBJ2-1
V: TRBV5-4
CDR3: ASSAAGVSSYNEQF

size: -
J: TRBJ1-2
V: TRBV5-6
CDR3: ASSPNMMSGYT

size: -
J: TRBJ2-3
V: TRBV5-1
CDR3: ASSLAHETDTQY

size: -
J: TRBJ1-2
V: TRBV19
CDR3: ASGPTVGGVPTNYGYT

size: -
J: TRBJ1-2
V: TRBV6-5
CDR3: ASSYGRGAYGYT

size: -
J: TRBJ1-2
V: TRBV5-1
CDR3: ASSLEQANYGYT

size: -
J: TRBJ2-4
V: TRBV2
CDR3: ASSVRDIQY

size: -
J: TRBJ2-7
V: TRBV6-5
CDR3: ASSYGGNPLLGQY

size: -
J: TRBJ1-6
V: TRBV2
CDR3: ASRKGQRVSPLH

size: -
J: TRBJ2-7
V: TRBV19
CDR3: ATRDRGTYEQY

size: -
J: TRBJ1-1
V: TRBV14
CDR3: ASSQDLHRNTEAF

size: once
J: TRBJ1-2
V: TRBV27
CDR3: ASSPGPGYYGYT

size: -
J: TRBJ2-4
V: TRBV28
CDR3: ASSLVSLAKNIQY

size: -
J: TRBJ1-1
V: TRBV11-2
CDR3: ASSVGGGSLEAF

size: -
J: TRBJ2-3
V: TRBV27
CDR3: ASKLSSRTPSTDTQY

size: -
J: TRBJ2-3
V: TRBV7-9
CDR3: ASSHRTAPPTDTQY

size: -
J: TRBJ2-7
V: TRBV6-5
CDR3: ASSTSGGLYEQY

size: -
J: TRBJ1-2
V: TRBV18
CDR3: ASSPPNSGTATNYGYT

size: -
J: TRBJ2-7
V: TRBV5-1
CDR3: ASSSRQGAYEQY

size: -
J: TRBJ2-7
V: TRBV27
CDR3: ASNRAGVTYEQY

size: -
J: TRBJ2-2
V: TRBV9
CDR3: ASSVGVGGPNTGELF

size: -
J: TRBJ2-1
V: TRBV6-5
CDR3: ASTLAGGRDNEQF

size: once
J: TRBJ2-1
V: TRBV3-1/TRBV3-2
CDR3: ASSPRLSGSSHNEQF

size: -
J: TRBJ1-4
V: TRBV27
CDR3: ASSPRFATNEKLF

size: -
J: TRBJ2-7
V: TRBV9
CDR3: ASSVGPSSYEQY

size: -
J: TRBJ2-7
V: TRBV4-1
CDR3: ASSKGLAESYEQY

size: few
J: TRBJ1-5
V: TRBV24-1
CDR3: ATSQGARPQH

size: -
J: TRBJ2-1
V: TRBV7-2
CDR3: ASDLTGSIVDNEQF

size: -
J: TRBJ1-1
V: TRBV27
CDR3: ASSSPGGVNTEAF

size: -
J: TRBJ2-1
V: TRBV7-2
CDR3: ASRPRRTTYNEQF

size: -
J: TRBJ1-5
V: TRBV5-1
CDR3: ASSLSGPNQPQH

size: -
J: TRBJ2-2
V: TRBV5-8
CDR3: ASSRQGVNTGELF

size: few
J: TRBJ1-5
V: TRBV18
CDR3: ASSPTGGEQPQH

size: -
J: TRBJ1-5
V: TRBV19
CDR3: ATRDTFNQPQH

size: -
J: TRBJ2-5
V: TRBV11-3
CDR3: ASSLVPEGGRETQY

size: -
J: TRBJ1-6
V: TRBV11-3
CDR3: ASSLGGSNSPLH

size: -
J: TRBJ1-5
V: TRBV5-6
CDR3: ASSPRGNQPQH

size: -
J: TRBJ2-1
V: TRBV24-1
CDR3: ATSDLGLAGGGSYNEQF

size: -
J: TRBJ2-7
V: TRBV15
CDR3: ATSRGTYEQY

size: -
J: TRBJ1-1
V: TRBV10-1
CDR3: ASSESRGIAGPLNTEAF